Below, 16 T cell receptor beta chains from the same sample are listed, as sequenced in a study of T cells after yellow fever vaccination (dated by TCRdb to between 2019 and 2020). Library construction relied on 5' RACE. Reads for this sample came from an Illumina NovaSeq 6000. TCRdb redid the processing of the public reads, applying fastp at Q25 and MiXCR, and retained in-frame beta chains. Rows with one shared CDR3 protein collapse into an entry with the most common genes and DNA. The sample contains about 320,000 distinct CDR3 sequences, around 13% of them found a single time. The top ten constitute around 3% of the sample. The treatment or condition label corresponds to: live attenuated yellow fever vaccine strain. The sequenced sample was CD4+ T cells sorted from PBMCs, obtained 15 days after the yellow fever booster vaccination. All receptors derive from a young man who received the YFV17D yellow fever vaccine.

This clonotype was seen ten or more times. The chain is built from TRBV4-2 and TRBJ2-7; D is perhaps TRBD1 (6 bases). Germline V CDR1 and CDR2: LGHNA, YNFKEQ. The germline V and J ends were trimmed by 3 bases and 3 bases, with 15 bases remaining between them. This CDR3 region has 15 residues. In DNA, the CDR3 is TGTGCCAGCAGCCAGGTTCGGACAGTAGGCTACGAGCAGTACGTC. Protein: CASSQVRTVGYEQYV.

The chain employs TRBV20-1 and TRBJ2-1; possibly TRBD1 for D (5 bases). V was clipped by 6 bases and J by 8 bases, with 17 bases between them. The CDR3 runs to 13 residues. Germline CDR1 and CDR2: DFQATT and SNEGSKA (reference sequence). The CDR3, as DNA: TGCAGTGCCCCTATGCCAGGGTATCATGAGCAGTTCTTC. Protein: CSAPMPGYHEQFF.

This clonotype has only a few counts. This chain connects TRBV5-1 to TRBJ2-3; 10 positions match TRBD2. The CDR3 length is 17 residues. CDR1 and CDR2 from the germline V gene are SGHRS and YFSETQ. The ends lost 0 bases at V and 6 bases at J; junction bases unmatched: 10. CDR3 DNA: TGCGCCAGCAGCTTGGCCCCTCCAGCGGGGGGGGAGGATACGCAGTATTTT. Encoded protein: CASSLAPPAGGEDTQYF.

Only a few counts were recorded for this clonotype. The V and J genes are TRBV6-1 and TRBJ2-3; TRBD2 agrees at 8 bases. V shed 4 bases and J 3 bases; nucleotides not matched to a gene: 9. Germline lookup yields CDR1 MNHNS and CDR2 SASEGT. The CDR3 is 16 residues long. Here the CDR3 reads CASSGVGGGRTDTQYF. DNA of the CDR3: TGTGCCAGCAGTGGGGTCGGCGGGGGGCGTACAGATACGCAGTATTTT.

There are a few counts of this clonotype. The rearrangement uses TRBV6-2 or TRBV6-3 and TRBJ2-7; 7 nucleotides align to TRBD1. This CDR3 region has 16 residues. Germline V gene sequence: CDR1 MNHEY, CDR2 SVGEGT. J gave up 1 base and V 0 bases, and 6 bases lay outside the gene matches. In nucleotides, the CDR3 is TGTGCCAGCAGTTACTCGATCAGGGGGAGATCCTACGAGCAGTACTTC. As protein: CASSYSIRGRSYEQYF.

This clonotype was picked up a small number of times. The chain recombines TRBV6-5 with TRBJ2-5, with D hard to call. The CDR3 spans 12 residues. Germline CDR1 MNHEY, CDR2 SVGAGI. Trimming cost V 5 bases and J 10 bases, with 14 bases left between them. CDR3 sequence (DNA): TGTGCCAGCAGTCGTCCGCAAGGGATCCAGTACTTC. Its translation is CASSRPQGIQYF.

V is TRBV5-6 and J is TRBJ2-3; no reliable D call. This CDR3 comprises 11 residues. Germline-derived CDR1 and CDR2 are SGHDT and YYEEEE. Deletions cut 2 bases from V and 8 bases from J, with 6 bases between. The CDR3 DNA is TGTGCCAGCAGCTTTCTGGTTACGCAGTATTTT. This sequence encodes CASSFLVTQYF.

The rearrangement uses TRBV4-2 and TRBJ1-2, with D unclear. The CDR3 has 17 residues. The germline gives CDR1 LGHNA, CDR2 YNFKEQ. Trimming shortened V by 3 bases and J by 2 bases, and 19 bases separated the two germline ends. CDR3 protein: CASSQGGNGGVNYGYTF. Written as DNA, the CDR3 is TGTGCCAGCAGCCAGGGAGGTAACGGTGGGGTAAACTATGGCTACACCTTC.

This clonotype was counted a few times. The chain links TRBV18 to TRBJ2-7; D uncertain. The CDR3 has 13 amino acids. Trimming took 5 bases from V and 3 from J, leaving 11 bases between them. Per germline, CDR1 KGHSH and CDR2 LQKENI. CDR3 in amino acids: CASSSPPHYEQYV. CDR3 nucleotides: TGTGCCAGCTCATCTCCGCCGCACTACGAGCAGTACGTC.

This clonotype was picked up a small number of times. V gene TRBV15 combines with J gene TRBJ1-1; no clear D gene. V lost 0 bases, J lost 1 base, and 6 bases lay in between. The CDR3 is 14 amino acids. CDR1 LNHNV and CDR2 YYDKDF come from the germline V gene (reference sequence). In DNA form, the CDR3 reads TGTGCCACCAGCAGAGATCTCGGGAACACTGAAGCTTTCTTT. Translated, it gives CATSRDLGNTEAFF.

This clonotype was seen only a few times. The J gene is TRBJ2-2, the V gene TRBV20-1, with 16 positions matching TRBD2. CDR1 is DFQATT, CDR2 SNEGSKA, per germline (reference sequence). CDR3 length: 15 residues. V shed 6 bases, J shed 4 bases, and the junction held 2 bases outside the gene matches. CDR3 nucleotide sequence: TGCAGTGCCGGGACTAGCGGGGGGGCCACCGGGGAGCTGTTTTTT. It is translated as CSAGTSGGATGELFF.

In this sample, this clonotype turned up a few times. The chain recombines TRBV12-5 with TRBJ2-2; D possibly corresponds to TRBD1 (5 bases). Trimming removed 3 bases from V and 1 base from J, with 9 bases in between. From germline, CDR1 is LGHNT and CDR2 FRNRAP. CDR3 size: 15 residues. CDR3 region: CASGFVQGNTGELFF. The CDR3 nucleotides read TGTGCTAGTGGTTTTGTTCAGGGGAACACCGGGGAGCTGTTTTTT.

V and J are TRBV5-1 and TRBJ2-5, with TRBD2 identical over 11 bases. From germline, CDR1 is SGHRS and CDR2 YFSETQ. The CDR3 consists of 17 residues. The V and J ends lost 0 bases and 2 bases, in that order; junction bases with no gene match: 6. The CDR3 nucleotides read TGCGCCAGCAGCTTGGGGGCTAGCGGGGGGCATCAAGAGACCCAGTACTTC. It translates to CASSLGASGGHQETQYF.

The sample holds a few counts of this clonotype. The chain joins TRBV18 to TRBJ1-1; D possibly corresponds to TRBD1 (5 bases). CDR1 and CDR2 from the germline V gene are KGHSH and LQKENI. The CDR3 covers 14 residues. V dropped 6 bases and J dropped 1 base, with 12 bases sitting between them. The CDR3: CASSESGGNTEAFF. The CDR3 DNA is TGTGCCAGCTCCGAAAGCGGGGGGAACACTGAAGCTTTCTTT.

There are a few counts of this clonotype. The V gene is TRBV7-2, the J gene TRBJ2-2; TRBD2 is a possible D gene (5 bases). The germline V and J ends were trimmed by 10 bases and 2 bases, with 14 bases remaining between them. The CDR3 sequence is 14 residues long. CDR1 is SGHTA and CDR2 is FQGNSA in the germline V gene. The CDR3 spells CATGPGLNTGELFF. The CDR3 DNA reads TGTGCCACCGGGCCAGGACTCAACACCGGGGAGCTGTTTTTT.

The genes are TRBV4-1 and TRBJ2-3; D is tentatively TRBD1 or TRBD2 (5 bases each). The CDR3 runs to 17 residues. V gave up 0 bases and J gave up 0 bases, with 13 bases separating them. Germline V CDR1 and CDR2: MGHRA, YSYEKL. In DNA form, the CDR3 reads TGCGCCAGCAGCCAAGATCCGGGACCCTCCAGCACAGATACGCAGTATTTT. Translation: CASSQDPGPSSTDTQYF.